The rows below give T cell receptor beta chains drawn from one sample of a study of cytomegalovirus exposure and HLA in healthy donors. Using immunoSEQ multiplex PCR, the repertoire was profiled, and TCRdb retains in-frame clones only, with some absent. The table lists roughly 65,000 clones, about 80% of them singletons, with around 4.7% in the top ten. Sequences were obtained from PBMCs. The receptors here all came from a woman aged 30 to 39 in good health and CMV-seronegative. Each CDR3 is given with its conserved first and last residue. A D gene is named only where the DNA matches it firmly. Clone size is given for some rows only: seen once, a few or many times, or a class if the clone is expanded.

J: TRBJ1-2
V: TRBV7-8
D: TRBD1
size: -
CDR3: CASSFAPGTGGTYGYTF
DNA: TGTGCCAGCAGCTTCGCCCCCGGGACAGGGGGGACCTATGGCTACACCTTC

J: TRBJ2-1
V: TRBV6-1
D: -
size: few
CDR3: CASKGATDNEQFF
DNA: TGTGCCTCAAAAGGGGCAACCGACAATGAGCAGTTCTTC

J: TRBJ2-1
V: TRBV7-9
D: -
size: -
CDR3: CASSRDREQFF
DNA: TGTGCCAGCAGCCGAGACAGAGAGCAGTTCTTC

J: TRBJ2-6
V: TRBV30
D: -
size: few
CDR3: CAWQGQPGSVLTF
DNA: TGTGCCTGGCAAGGACAGCCGGGCAGCGTCCTGACTTTC

J: TRBJ2-1
V: TRBV5-1
D: TRBD2
size: -
CDR3: CASSPVGLAGTNEQFF
DNA: TGCGCCAGCAGCCCGGTGGGACTAGCGGGAACCAATGAGCAGTTCTTC

J: TRBJ2-5
V: TRBV6-5
D: TRBD1
size: -
CDR3: CASSLLTGVQETQYF
DNA: TGTGCCAGCAGTCTACTTACAGGGGTCCAAGAGACCCAGTACTTC

J: TRBJ2-7
V: TRBV7-6
D: -
size: once
CDR3: CASSRGQVNYEQYF
DNA: TGTGCCAGCAGCCGCGGGCAGGTGAACTACGAGCAGTACTTC

J: TRBJ1-1
V: TRBV19
D: -
size: few
CDR3: CASSKTWRTEAFF
DNA: TGTGCCAGTAGTAAAACATGGAGAACTGAAGCTTTCTTT

J: TRBJ2-5
V: TRBV5-4
D: -
size: -
CDR3: CASSLPPETQYF
DNA: TGTGCCAGCAGCCTCCCCCCGGAGACCCAGTACTTC

J: TRBJ2-3
V: TRBV6-5
D: TRBD1
size: -
CDR3: CASSYDRGSDTQYF
DNA: TGTGCCAGCAGTTACGACAGGGGCAGCGATACGCAGTATTTT

J: TRBJ2-7
V: TRBV25-1
D: TRBD1
size: -
CDR3: CASSELTGRGYEQYF
DNA: TGTGCCAGCAGTGAATTGACAGGGCGAGGGTACGAGCAGTACTTC

J: TRBJ2-1
V: TRBV30
D: TRBD1
size: -
CDR3: CAWRRTGVREQFF
DNA: TGTGCCTGGCGACGGACAGGGGTCAGGGAGCAGTTCTTC

J: TRBJ2-5
V: TRBV5-4
D: -
size: -
CDR3: CASSLVEQETQYF
DNA: TGTGCCAGCAGCTTAGTGGAGCAAGAGACCCAGTACTTC

J: TRBJ2-7
V: TRBV15
D: -
size: -
CDR3: CATSRDLGTYEQYF
DNA: TGTGCCACCAGCAGAGATCTCGGGACCTACGAGCAGTACTTC

J: TRBJ1-1
V: TRBV9
D: -
size: few
CDR3: CASSVRLGPTEAFF
DNA: TGTGCCAGCAGCGTAAGGTTGGGGCCCACTGAAGCTTTCTTT

J: TRBJ2-7
V: TRBV4-3
D: TRBD2
size: -
CDR3: CASSQQQRDSSYEQYF
DNA: TGCGCCAGCAGCCAACAACAGCGGGATAGCTCCTACGAGCAGTACTTC